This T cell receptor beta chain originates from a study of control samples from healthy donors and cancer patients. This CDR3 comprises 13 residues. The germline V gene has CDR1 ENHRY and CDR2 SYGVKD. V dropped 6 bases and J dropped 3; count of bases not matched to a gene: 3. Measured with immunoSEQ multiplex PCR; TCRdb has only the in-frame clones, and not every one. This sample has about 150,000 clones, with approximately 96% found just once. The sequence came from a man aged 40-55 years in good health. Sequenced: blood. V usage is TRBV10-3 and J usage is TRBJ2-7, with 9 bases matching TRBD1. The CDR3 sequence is CAIRGTGFYEQYF. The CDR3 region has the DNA TGTGCCATCAGGGGGACAGGGTTCTACGAGCAGTACTTC.